The 8 T cell receptor beta chains below were found in one sample sequenced in a study of control samples from healthy donors and cancer patients. Data came from immunoSEQ multiplex PCR; TCRdb stores just in-frame clones and leaves some out. The sample yields roughly 38,000 clones, around four fifths seen once. The specimen sequenced was blood. Receptors originate from a man between 60 and 75 years old in good health.

There are many counts of this clone. The V gene is TRBV30, the J gene TRBJ2-5, with D possibly being TRBD1 or TRBD2 (5 bases each). Germline CDR1 and CDR2: GTSNPN and SVGIG (reference sequence). This CDR3 is built from 10 residues. With 8 bases removed from V and 3 bases from J, the gap between germline ends came to 7 bases. CDR3 sequence: CAQGEETQYF. DNA for the CDR3: TGTGCCCAGGGAGAAGAGACCCAGTACTTC.

This chain's CDR3 is CASSLARVGEAFF. The DNA for the CDR3 is TGTGCCAGCAGCTTAGCGCGGGTGGGTGAAGCTTTCTTT. The chain has TRBV7-9 and TRBJ1-1; no definite D call. V lost 0 bases to trimming and J lost 7 bases, with 9 bases between them. Germline assignment: CDR1 SEHNR and CDR2 FQNEAQ (reference sequence). This CDR3 comprises 13 residues.

The rearrangement uses TRBV24-1 and TRBJ2-5, with D unresolved. Per the germline V gene, CDR1 is KGHDR and CDR2 is SFDVKD. Trimming left V 4 bases short and J 4 bases short, with 9 bases between. This CDR3 has 13 residues. CDR3: CATSEGVGETQYF. In nucleotides, the CDR3 is TGTGCCACCAGTGAGGGTGTCGGAGAGACCCAGTACTTC.

The J gene is TRBJ1-3, the V gene TRBV19, with a possible D match to TRBD1 (5 bases). V was trimmed by 8 bases and J by 2 bases, leaving 19 bases between them. From germline, CDR1 is LNHDA and CDR2 SQIVND (reference sequence). The length of the CDR3 is 16 residues. The CDR3 reads CASVPRQFATGNTIYF. DNA for the CDR3: TGTGCCAGTGTCCCCCGACAGTTTGCTACTGGAAACACCATATATTTT.

This clone showed up just once. The V gene is TRBV7-2, the J gene TRBJ1-2; weak D call: TRBD1 (6 bases). Per germline, CDR1 SGHTA and CDR2 FQGNSA. This CDR3 has 14 residues. Trimming cost V 5 bases and J 6 bases, with 16 bases left between them. The DNA of the CDR3 is TGTGCCAGCAGCGCCTCCGGGACATTCCATGGCTACACCTTC. It is translated as CASSASGTFHGYTF.

This clone was observed a handful of times. The rearrangement joins TRBV6-5 to TRBJ1-2; no firm D call. The CDR3 totals 13 residues. Germline loops: CDR1 MNHEY, CDR2 SVGAGI. The V end was cut by 6 bases, the J end by 4 bases, with 12 bases between. CDR3 region: CASSLSGSYGYTF. CDR3 coding DNA: TGTGCCAGCAGCCTCTCAGGCAGCTATGGCTACACCTTC.

The chain links TRBV11-2 to TRBJ2-1, with 7 bases that match TRBD1. The length of the CDR3 is 15 residues. Per germline, CDR1 SGHAT and CDR2 FQNNGV. Trimming at V came to 3 bases and at J to 4 bases, leaving 6 bases not matched to a gene. The CDR3 sequence is CASSFRDRKYNEQFF. In DNA, the CDR3 is TGTGCCAGCAGCTTCCGGGACAGAAAATACAATGAGCAGTTCTTC. The whole variable domain, remainder taken from reference TRBV11-2 and TRBJ2-1, is EAGVAQSPRYKIIEKRQSVAFWCNPISGHATLYWYQQILGQGPKLLIQFQNNGVVDDSQLPKDRFSAERLKGVDSTLKIQPAKLEDSAVYLCASSFRDRKYNEQFFGPGTRLTVL.

This sequence joins TRBV11-2 and TRBJ2-1, with 7 bases fitting TRBD2. The V and J ends lost 4 bases and 5 bases, in that order; junction bases with no gene match: 5. The CDR3 covers 14 residues. Germline lookup yields CDR1 SGHAT and CDR2 FQNNGV. The CDR3 sequence: CASSSSGNHNEQFF. The CDR3 region has the DNA TGTGCCAGCAGCTCCAGCGGGAACCACAATGAGCAGTTCTTC.